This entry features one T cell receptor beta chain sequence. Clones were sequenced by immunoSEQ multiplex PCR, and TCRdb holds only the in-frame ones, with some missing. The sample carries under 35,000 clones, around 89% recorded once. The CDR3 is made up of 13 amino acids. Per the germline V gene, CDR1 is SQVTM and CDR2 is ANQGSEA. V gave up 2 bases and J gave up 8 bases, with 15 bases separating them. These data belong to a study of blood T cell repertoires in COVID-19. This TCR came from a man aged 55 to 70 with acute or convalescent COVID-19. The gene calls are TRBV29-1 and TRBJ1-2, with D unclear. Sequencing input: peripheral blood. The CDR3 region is CSVESRVTMGYTF. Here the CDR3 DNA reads TGCAGCGTTGAAAGTCGGGTGACTATGGGCTACACCTTC.